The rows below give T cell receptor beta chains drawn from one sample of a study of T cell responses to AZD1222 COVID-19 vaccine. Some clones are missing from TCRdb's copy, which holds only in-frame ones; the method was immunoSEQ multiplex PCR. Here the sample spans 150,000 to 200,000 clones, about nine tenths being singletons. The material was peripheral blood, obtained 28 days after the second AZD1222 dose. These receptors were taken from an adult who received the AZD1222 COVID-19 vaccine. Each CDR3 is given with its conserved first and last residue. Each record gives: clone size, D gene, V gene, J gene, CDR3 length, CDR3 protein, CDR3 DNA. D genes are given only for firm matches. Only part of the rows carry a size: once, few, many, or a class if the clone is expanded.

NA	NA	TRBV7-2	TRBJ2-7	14	CASSPRLVSYEQYF	TGTGCCAGCAGCCCCCGTCTTGTCTCCTACGAGCAGTACTTC
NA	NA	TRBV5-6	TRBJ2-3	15	CASSLEGPNTDTQYF	TGTGCCAGCAGCTTGGAAGGTCCTAACACAGATACGCAGTATTTT
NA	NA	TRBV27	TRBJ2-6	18	CASSLSPGAVSGANVLTF	TGTGCCAGCAGTTTATCCCCAGGGGCCGTCTCTGGGGCCAACGTCCTGACTTTC
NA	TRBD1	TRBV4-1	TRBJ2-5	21	CARSPGGGRRQGAPGAETQYF	TGCGCCCGCAGCCCCGGCGGAGGGAGACGGCAGGGGGCCCCCGGGGCCGAGACCCAGTACTTC
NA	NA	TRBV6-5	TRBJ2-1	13	CASSRGAYNEQFF	TGTGCCAGCTCCCGTGGAGCCTACAATGAGCAGTTCTTC
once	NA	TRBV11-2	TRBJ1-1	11	CASSFATEAFF	TGTGCCAGCAGCTTCGCTACTGAAGCTTTCTTT
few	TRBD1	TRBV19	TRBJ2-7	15	CASSTRQGAAYEQYF	TGTGCCAGTAGTACCAGACAGGGGGCGGCCTACGAGCAGTACTTC
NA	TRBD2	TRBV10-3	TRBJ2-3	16	CAISDLVAGHQNTQYF	TGTGCCATCAGTGATTTGGTAGCGGGCCATCAGAATACGCAGTATTTT
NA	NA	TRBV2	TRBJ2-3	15	CASSDPGVGTDTQYF	TGTGCCAGCAGTGATCCCGGAGTGGGGACAGATACGCAGTATTTT
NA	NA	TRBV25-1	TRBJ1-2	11	CASSPGHGYTF	TGTGCCAGCAGTCCCGGCCATGGCTACACCTTC
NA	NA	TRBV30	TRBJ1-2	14	CAWSVATRGYGYTF	TGTGCCTGGAGTGTGGCAACCAGGGGTTATGGCTACACCTTC
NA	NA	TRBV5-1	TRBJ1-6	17	CASSPKGGSSYNSPLHF	TGCGCCAGCAGCCCAAAAGGTGGGAGCTCCTATAATTCACCCCTCCACTTT
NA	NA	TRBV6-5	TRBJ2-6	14	CASSFPGGANVLTF	TGTGCCAGCAGTTTCCCGGGTGGGGCCAACGTCCTGACTTTC
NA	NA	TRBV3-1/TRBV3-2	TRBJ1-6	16	CASSLQFGRDNSPLHF	TGTGCCAGCAGCCTCCAGTTCGGGAGGGACAATTCACCCCTCCACTTT
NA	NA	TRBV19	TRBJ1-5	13	CASSIRGNQPQHF	TGTGCCAGTAGTATCAGGGGCAATCAGCCCCAGCATTTT
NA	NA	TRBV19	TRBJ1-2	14	CASSIESGNYGYTF	TGTGCCAGTAGTATTGAGTCGGGGAACTATGGCTACACCTTC
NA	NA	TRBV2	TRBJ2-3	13	CASSGNRVNTQYF	TGTGCCAGCAGTGGGAACAGGGTAAATACGCAGTATTTT
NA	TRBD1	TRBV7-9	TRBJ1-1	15	CASSTLGQGLRWAFF	TGTGCCAGCAGCACCCTGGGACAGGGGCTAAGGTGGGCTTTCTTT
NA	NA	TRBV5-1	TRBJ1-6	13	CASSLENNSPLHF	TGCGCCAGCAGCTTGGAGAATAATTCACCCCTCCACTTT
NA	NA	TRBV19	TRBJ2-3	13	CASRASSTDTQYF	TGTGCCAGTCGGGCCAGTAGCACAGATACGCAGTATTTT
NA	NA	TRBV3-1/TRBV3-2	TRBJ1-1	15	CASSRSLGGRTEAFF	TGTGCCAGCAGCCGAAGCCTCGGGGGTCGGACTGAAGCTTTCTTT
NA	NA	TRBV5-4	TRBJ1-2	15	CASRLGGPANYGYTF	TGTGCCAGCAGACTGGGGGGGCCAGCTAACTATGGCTACACCTTC
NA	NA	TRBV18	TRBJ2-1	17	CASSQGTRVSSYNEQFF	TGTGCCAGCTCACAGGGGACAAGGGTTAGCTCCTACAATGAGCAGTTCTTC
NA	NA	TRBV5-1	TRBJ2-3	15	CASSLVATSTDTQYF	TGCGCCAGCAGCTTAGTTGCGACGAGCACAGATACGCAGTATTTT
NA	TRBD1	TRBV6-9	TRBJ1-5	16	CASSKSGQGEGQPQHF	TGTGCCAGCAGTAAGAGCGGACAGGGGGAGGGCCAGCCCCAGCATTTT
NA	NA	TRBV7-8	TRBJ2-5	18	CASSLAPLLQALQETQYF	TGTGCCAGCAGCTTAGCCCCTCTACTCCAGGCTCTCCAAGAGACCCAGTACTTC
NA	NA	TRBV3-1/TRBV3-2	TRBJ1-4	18	CASSRTGRARGVDEKLFF	TGTGCCAGCAGCCGGACCGGGAGGGCTCGCGGGGTGGATGAAAAACTGTTTTTT
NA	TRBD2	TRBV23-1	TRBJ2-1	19	CASSRTKTPGLAGYNEQFF	TGCGCCAGCAGTCGTACTAAAACCCCGGGACTAGCGGGTTACAATGAGCAGTTCTTC
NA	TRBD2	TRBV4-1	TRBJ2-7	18	CASSQDRLAGLLSYEQYF	TGCGCCAGCAGCCAAGATCGACTAGCGGGACTTCTCTCCTACGAGCAGTACTTC
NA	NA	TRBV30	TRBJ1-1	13	CAWCLMPSTEAFF	TGTGCCTGGTGCTTGATGCCGAGCACTGAAGCTTTCTTT
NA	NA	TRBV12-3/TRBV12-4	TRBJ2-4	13	CASSPGGRGIQYF	TGTGCCAGCAGCCCCGGGGGAAGGGGCATTCAGTACTTC
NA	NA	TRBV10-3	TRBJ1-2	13	CAIRQTRNYGYTF	TGTGCCATTAGACAGACTCGGAACTATGGCTACACCTTC
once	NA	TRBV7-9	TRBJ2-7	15	CASSLFSGVSYEQYF	TGTGCCAGCAGCTTATTTTCAGGGGTGTCCTACGAGCAGTACTTC
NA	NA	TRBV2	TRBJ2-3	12	CASRADWDTQYF	TGTGCCAGCAGGGCGGACTGGGATACGCAGTATTTT
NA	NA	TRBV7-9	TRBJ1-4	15	CASSLATGAKRKLFF	TGTGCCAGCAGCTTAGCAACGGGGGCTAAGAGGAAACTGTTTTTT
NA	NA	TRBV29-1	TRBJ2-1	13	CSVEVRTANEQFF	TGCAGCGTTGAAGTACGGACAGCCAATGAGCAGTTCTTC
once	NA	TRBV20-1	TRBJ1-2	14	CSASLRRLNYGYTF	TGCAGTGCTAGTCTTCGCCGTCTGAACTATGGCTACACCTTC
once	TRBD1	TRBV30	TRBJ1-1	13	CAWEGQLNTEAFF	TGTGCCTGGGAGGGACAGTTGAACACTGAAGCTTTCTTT
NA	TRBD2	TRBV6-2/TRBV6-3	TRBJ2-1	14	CASSTSGGLGRQFF	TGTGCCAGCAGCACTAGCGGGGGGCTCGGAAGGCAGTTCTTC
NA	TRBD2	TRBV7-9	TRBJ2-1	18	CASSLRERLAGTYNEQFF	TGTGCCAGCAGCTTAAGGGAGCGACTAGCGGGGACCTACAATGAGCAGTTCTTC
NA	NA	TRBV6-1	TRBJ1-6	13	CASSDIRDSPLHF	TGTGCCAGCAGTGACATTCGGGATTCACCCCTCCACTTT